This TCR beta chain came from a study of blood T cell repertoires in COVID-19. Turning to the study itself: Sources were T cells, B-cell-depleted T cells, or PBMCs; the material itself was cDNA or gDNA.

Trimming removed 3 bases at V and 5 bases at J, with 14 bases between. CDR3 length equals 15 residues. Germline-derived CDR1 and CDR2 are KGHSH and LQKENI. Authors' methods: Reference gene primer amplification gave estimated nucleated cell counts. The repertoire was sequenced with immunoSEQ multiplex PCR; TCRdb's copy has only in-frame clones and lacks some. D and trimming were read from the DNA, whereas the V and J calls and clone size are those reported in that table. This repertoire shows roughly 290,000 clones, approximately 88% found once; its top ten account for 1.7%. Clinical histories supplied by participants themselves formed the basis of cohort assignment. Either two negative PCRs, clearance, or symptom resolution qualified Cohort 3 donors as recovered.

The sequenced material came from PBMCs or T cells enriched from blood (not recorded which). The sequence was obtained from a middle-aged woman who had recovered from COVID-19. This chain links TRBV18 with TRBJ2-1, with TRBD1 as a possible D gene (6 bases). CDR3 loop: CASSPSGQGNNEQFF. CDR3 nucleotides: TGTGCCAGCTCACCCTCGGGGCAGGGGAACAATGAGCAGTTCTTC.